This T cell receptor beta chain was recorded in a study of blood T cells in healthy people across ages (dated by TCRdb to about 2015). Looking at the study overall: In model experiments, template switching captured roughly one uniquely barcoded TCR beta cDNA molecule for every two T cells. To track age-related changes in TCR beta repertoire diversity, the study relied on deep sequencing normalized with unique cDNA molecular identifiers. Donors were grouped into four age groups: young (average approximately 16 years), middle-aged (over 35), aged (approximately 67) and long-lived (about 82). To avoid experimental bias, donors of different ages were distributed randomly across sequencing lanes. Using the same blood draw, the study looked at two additional independent replicas of 1 million unique cDNA reads for two donors, one aged 18 to 30 and the other aged 80 or older. Findings and caveats that apply to the study as a whole: Estimates of total diversity based on one million sequenced T cells were regarded as lower bounds and as underestimates. Bulk unsorted PBMC profiling prevented conclusive comparison of naive and antigen-experienced compartments. Observed TCR beta diversity per million T cells fell roughly linearly with age, and a significant reduction was already apparent by age roughly 40. Compared with the aged group, the long-lived group had more naive CD4+ T cells, fewer expanded clones and increased TCR diversity, a pattern suggesting age selection. A strong correlation was found between observed TCR beta diversity and the percentage of naive T cells measured by flow cytometry. The CMV infection status of donors was not known, potentially confounding age-related changes in expanded clonotypes.

The germline V gene encodes CDR1 SGHRS and CDR2 YFSETQ. V loses 3 bases of germline sequence and J loses 3 bases, and the interval between the two ends is 15 bases. From the cysteine up to the phenylalanine, the CDR3 has a length of 15 residues. The CDR3 DNA has 45 bases and is translated from base 1. Library preparation was by 5' RACE. This sample was sequenced with an Illumina HiSeq 2500. The second PCR ran for roughly 7 to 11 cycles and used a J-beta primer mix along with a sample-barcoded 5' primer. A unique molecular identifier was introduced onto each TCR beta cDNA molecule by a template-switch 5' adaptor carrying 12 random nucleotides. Each sample yielded at least 2.5 million CDR3-containing paired-end reads. First-strand cDNA was synthesized from all RNA with the Mint cDNA synthesis kit, primed by a TRBC-specific oligonucleotide. All cDNA was treated with uracil-DNA glycosylase and then went through a first 18-cycle PCR with the universal primers M1SS and BC2_uni_R. On the study's bioinformatics: For normalization, 1 million high-quality reads, each with a distinct molecular identifier, were randomly selected from each sample. Reads with shared molecular identifiers were discarded instead of being binned into consensus sequences. MiTCR, run with a Q25 quality threshold and the strictest error-elimination algorithm, handled CDR3 identification, clonotype clustering and error correction. Lower-bound total TCR beta diversity was estimated with a nonparametric unseen species model using Euler transformation. TCRdb reprocessed the public reads (quality trimming at Q25 with fastp, clone calling with MiXCR) and kept in-frame beta chains. Rows are combined by CDR3 protein, so each entry shows the most common genes and DNA. It is TCRdb's table, rather than the study itself, that gives the V and J calls and clone size. Recorded for this sample are about 720,000 distinct CDR3 sequences; 20% to 25% of them occurred a single time. 22% of the sample lies in the top ten.

A few counts support this clonotype. Its antigen remains undetermined. No much larger clone is present one base from it, and per-base qualities are unavailable. The donors were 40 or so Caucasian individuals from Russia, aged roughly 6 to 100 years, who were systemically healthy. About 10 milliliters of peripheral blood were collected from each donor into EDTA-treated Vacutainer tubes. PBMCs were isolated by Ficoll-Paque density-gradient centrifugation, with at least 7 million obtained per sample. Trizol reagent was used to extract total RNA from the PBMCs, yielding at least 5.5 micrograms per sample. The percentages of naive CD45RAhigh/CD27high T cells were determined by flow cytometry on a PBMC aliquot from every donor.

The TCR comes from a man between 65 and 85 years old in good health. Sequencing was carried out using blood. The rearrangement combines TRBV5-1 with TRBJ1-1; a tentative D call is TRBD1 (5 bases match). DNA sequence: TGCGCCAGCAGCTCCCAGAGGGGAGGGGACACTGAAGCTTTCTTT. Translated, this is CASSSQRGGDTEAFF. The variable domain in full, with residues beyond the CDR3 obtained from the reference TRBV5-1 and TRBJ1-1 genes, is KAGVTQTPRYLIKTRGQQVTLSCSPISGHRSVSWYQQTPGQGLQFLFEYFSETQRNKGNFPGRFSGRQFSNSRSEMNVSTLELGDSALYLCASSSQRGGDTEAFFGQGTRLTVV.